One and the same sample provided the 5 T cell receptor beta chains below, sequenced in a study of technical replicates of blood from a few donors. This table comes from immunoSEQ multiplex PCR, and its TCRdb copy is limited to in-frame clones, with some not included. Here the sample spans some 80,000 clones, around 94% being singletons. Material for sequencing was T cells isolated from PBMCs. The receptors shown here come from a human donor in good health.

The CDR3 loop reads CASRTSGGYEQYF. The CDR3, as DNA: TGTGCCAGCAGGACTAGCGGGGGATACGAGCAGTACTTC. The V gene is TRBV28, the J gene TRBJ2-7; TRBD2 aligns across 12 bases. Per germline, CDR1 MDHEN and CDR2 SYDVKM. CDR3 length: 13 amino acids. J gave up 4 bases and V 6 bases, and 1 base lay outside the gene matches.

This clone was seen just once. This chain uses TRBV5-6 with TRBJ2-1; 9 nucleotides match TRBD2. The germline V gene encodes CDR1 SGHDT and CDR2 YYEEEE. The length of the CDR3 is 15 residues. J gave up 9 bases and V 1 base, and 8 bases lay outside the gene matches. The CDR3 DNA is TGTGCCAGCAGCTTGCGGCTAGCGGGATTCGGTGAGCAGTTCTTC. It yields the protein CASSLRLAGFGEQFF.

The table lists this clone with a count of one. The chain links TRBV6-5 to TRBJ1-2; tentatively, D is TRBD1 (6 bases). CDR3 size: 13 residues. The germline V gene encodes CDR1 MNHEY and CDR2 SVGAGI. Trimming removed 6 bases from V and 0 bases from J, with 8 bases in between. CDR3 in amino acids: CASRTGANYGYTF. In nucleotides, the CDR3 is TGTGCCAGCAGGACAGGAGCTAACTATGGCTACACCTTC.

The chain has TRBV4-3 and TRBJ2-1; 7 bases align to TRBD2. V was clipped by 2 bases and J by 4 bases; unmatched bases: 11. There are 17 residues in the CDR3. CDR1 is LGHNA, CDR2 YSLEER, per germline. CDR3 protein: CASSQRLPGLPYNEQFF. CDR3 nucleotide sequence: TGCGCCAGCAGCCAACGGCTCCCGGGACTACCTTACAATGAGCAGTTCTTC.

The rearrangement joins TRBV28 to TRBJ2-1; D is perhaps TRBD2 (6 bases). V dropped 6 bases and J dropped 0 bases, with 15 bases sitting between them. The germline V gene has CDR1 MDHEN and CDR2 SYDVKM. The CDR3 loop spans 16 amino acids. The CDR3: CASSPPGLSSYNEQFF. For the CDR3, the DNA is TGTGCCAGCAGCCCCCCGGGACTCAGCTCCTACAATGAGCAGTTCTTC.